This T cell receptor (beta chain) emerged from a study of T cell repertoires in MIS-A myocarditis. In this sample, this clone turned up once. TCRdb keeps only in-frame clones here, not all; method: immunoSEQ multiplex PCR. In the table there are about 11,000 clones, approximately 83% of which are singletons. The CDR3 is made up of 14 amino acids. Germline values: CDR1 SEHNR, CDR2 FQNEAQ (reference sequence). V was clipped by 5 bases and J by 3 bases, with 13 bases between them. Material for sequencing was right ventricle heart tissue obtained at autopsy. The chain carries TRBV7-9 and TRBJ1-1; D is ambiguous. The TCR sequence derives from a man younger than 35 with fulminant myocarditis from multisystem inflammatory syndrome in adults (MIS-A) after COVID-19. The CDR3 reads CASSPESRHTEAFF. CDR3 bases: TGTGCCAGCAGCCCCGAGTCCAGACACACTGAAGCTTTCTTT. Together with reference TRBV7-9 and TRBJ1-1, the CDR3 gives the full variable domain: DTGVSQNPRHKITKRGQNVTFRCDPISEHNRLYWYRQTLGQGPEFLTYFQNEAQLEKSRLLSDRFSAERPKGSFSTLEIQRTEQGDSAMYLCASSPESRHTEAFFGQGTRLTVV.